This entry lists 5 T cell receptor beta chains sequenced from one sample in a study of early T cells in non-severe SARS-CoV-2 infection. MiXCR, run by TCRdb on the 5' RACE reads, gives a single entry per CDR3 protein. The repertoire has approximately 70,000 distinct CDR3 sequences, approximately 13% of them found once; the top ten carry 1.3%. Input material: whole blood. Receptors originate from an adult who was a healthcare worker with PCR-confirmed SARS-CoV-2 infection or an uninfected control (not recorded which).

This clonotype was detected ten times or more. CDR3 in amino acids: CASSLSREAGELFF. The CDR3 nucleotides are TGTGCCAGCAGTTTATCCAGAGAGGCCGGGGAGCTGTTTTTT. This chain connects TRBV27 to TRBJ2-2; D not certain. CDR1 and CDR2 (germline): MNHEY, SMNVEV (reference sequence). Trimming took off 0 bases at V and 6 bases at J, with 8 bases between the two ends. This CDR3 is 14 amino acids long.

This clonotype has a handful of counts. This chain connects TRBV29-1 to TRBJ1-2; D not certain. The V end was cut by 7 bases, the J end by 5 bases, with 14 bases between. The CDR3 is 12 amino acids. Germline V gene sequence: CDR1 SQVTM, CDR2 ANQGSEA. The CDR3 sequence: CSAADGVYGYTF. The CDR3 DNA is TGCAGCGCCGCGGACGGAGTGTATGGCTACACCTTC.

This clonotype appeared many times. CDR3 in DNA: TGTGCCAGCAGCACCCCGACAGAAAATGAAGCTTTCTTT. Its translation is CASSTPTENEAFF. The chain carries TRBV3-1 and TRBJ1-1, with a weak D call TRBD1 (5 bases). The CDR3 runs to 13 residues. The V gene lost 5 bases and the J gene lost 7 bases, with 14 bases spanning the gap. The V gene's germline CDR1 is LGHDT and CDR2 YNNKEL (reference sequence).

This clonotype was seen repeatedly, ten times or more. The chain carries TRBV5-1 and TRBJ2-3; D gene unclear. In germline, CDR1 is SGHRS, CDR2 YFSETQ. Deletions cut 5 bases from V and 1 base from J, with 11 bases between. This CDR3 is 14 amino acids long. CDR3 nucleotide sequence: TGCGCCAGCAGGGGTCAGACCGGCACAGATACGCAGTATTTT. This encodes CASRGQTGTDTQYF.

This clonotype was counted many times. V and J are TRBV6-1 and TRBJ2-3, with D unresolved. The CDR3 spans 14 residues. In germline, CDR1 is MNHNS, CDR2 SASEGT. Trimming removed 7 bases from V and 1 base from J, with 12 bases in between. The CDR3 DNA reads TGTGCCAGCAATAGCCTTTTGGGCACAGATACGCAGTATTTT. The encoded protein is CASNSLLGTDTQYF.